This record concerns one T cell receptor beta chain sequence. Per the original methods: Reference gene primers were amplified, and this amplification served to estimate nucleated cell counts. The table came from immunoSEQ multiplex PCR; TCRdb's copy has only in-frame clones and leaves some out. The V and J calls and clone size were taken over from that table, and D and trimming were inferred from the DNA. This sample has more than 100,000 clones, with about 88% found just once. The sample is drawn from a study of blood T cell repertoires in COVID-19. As for the study in general: The cDNA or gDNA used as material had been derived from T cells, B-cell-depleted T cells, or PBMCs.

The CDR3 has 15 residues. V lost 3 bases and J lost 2, with 14 bases in between. Germline values: CDR1 SGHTA, CDR2 FQGNSA. The sample consisted of peripheral blood. This receptor was taken from a human donor in a cohort sampled during active COVID-19. This chain joins TRBV7-2 and TRBJ2-7, with D perhaps TRBD2 (5 bases). CDR3 residues: CASSFEIFGAYEQYF. The CDR3 coding sequence is TGTGCCAGCAGCTTCGAGATATTCGGGGCCTACGAGCAGTACTTC.